Listed here are 28 T cell receptor beta chains from one sample, sequenced in a study of shared clonotypes between healthy human individuals. Profiling relied on immunoSEQ multiplex PCR, and the TCRdb table lists in-frame clones only, not all of them. Among roughly 2.5 million clones, more than 90% were seen once, and the ten largest hold over 0.12%. Sequencing input: naive CD4+ T cells sorted from blood. Subset defined: CD45RA+ positively selected. These TCRs come from a man between 18 and 35 years old in good health.

V usage is TRBV20-1 and J usage is TRBJ2-5, with D tentatively TRBD2 (6 bases). Germline V gene data show CDR1 as DFQATT and CDR2 as SNEGSKA (reference sequence). The CDR3 extends over 11 amino acids. V lost 7 bases, J lost 3 bases, and 9 bases lay in between. DNA for the CDR3: TGCAGTGAGTTAGCGGAAGAGACCCAGTACTTC. Protein sequence: CSELAEETQYF.

This chain joins TRBV5-4 and TRBJ2-3, with D possibly matching TRBD1 (6 bases). Deletions cut 5 bases from V and 6 bases from J, with 16 bases between. The length of the CDR3 is 14 residues. The germline CDR1 and CDR2 sequences are SGHNT and YYREEE (reference sequence). Here the CDR3 reads CASRGRGLADTQYF. As DNA, the CDR3 is TGTGCCAGCAGGGGCAGGGGCCTTGCGGATACGCAGTATTTT.

The chain carries TRBV19 and TRBJ1-1; D call uncertain. V was pared by 2 bases and J by 1 base, with 11 bases between. Germline V gives CDR1 LNHDA, CDR2 SQIVND (reference sequence). The CDR3 sequence is 15 residues long. The chain's CDR3 is CASSITRVPNTEAFF. The CDR3 DNA sequence: TGTGCCAGTAGTATAACGAGGGTACCGAACACTGAAGCTTTCTTT.

V and J are TRBV5-1 and TRBJ1-6; TRBD1 aligns across 9 bases. CDR3 length: 16 residues. Germline V CDR1 and CDR2: SGHRS, YFSETQ. V trimming: 4 bases; J trimming: 4 bases; junction bases outside the gene matches: 6. The CDR3 bases are TGCGCCAGCAGCGGAGCCGGGACAGGGTATAATTCACCCCTCCACTTT. Amino acid sequence: CASSGAGTGYNSPLHF.

The rearrangement links TRBV5-1 to TRBJ1-4, with TRBD1 matching 8 bases. V lost 5 bases and J lost 0; bases outside the gene matches: 6. The CDR3 sequence is 16 residues long. The germline CDR1 and CDR2 sequences are SGHRS and YFSETQ. The CDR3 reads CASRPGGYATNEKLFF. In DNA, the CDR3 is TGCGCCAGCAGACCAGGGGGCTATGCAACTAATGAAAAACTGTTTTTT.

The rearrangement joins TRBV5-4 to TRBJ1-2, with 9 bases that match TRBD1. Germline CDR1 reads SGHNT; CDR2 reads YYREEE (reference sequence). The CDR3 consists of 13 residues. J lost 8 bases, V lost 3 bases, and 5 bases had no gene match. CDR3 in amino acids: CASSSQGAEGYTF. For the CDR3, the DNA is TGTGCCAGCAGCTCACAGGGGGCGGAAGGCTACACCTTC. The full variable domain, with the rest looked up from reference TRBV5-4 and TRBJ1-2, is ETGVTQSPTHLIKTRGQQVTLRCSSQSGHNTVSWYQQALGQGPQFIFQYYREEENGRGNFPPRFSGLQFPNYSSELNVNALELDDSALYLCASSSQGAEGYTFGSGTRLTVV.

V and J are TRBV5-4 and TRBJ1-1, with D hard to call. V dropped 5 bases and J dropped 1 base, with 18 bases sitting between them. The germline CDR1 and CDR2 sequences are SGHNT and YYREEE (reference sequence). This CDR3 is built from 16 residues. The CDR3 region has the DNA TGTGCCAGCAGAATTTCGGGCGGCAGAGCGAACACTGAAGCTTTCTTT. Encoded protein: CASRISGGRANTEAFF. Combining the CDR3 with reference TRBV5-4 and TRBJ1-1 gives the whole variable domain ETGVTQSPTHLIKTRGQQVTLRCSSQSGHNTVSWYQQALGQGPQFIFQYYREEENGRGNFPPRFSGLQFPNYSSELNVNALELDDSALYLCASRISGGRANTEAFFGQGTRLTVV.

A word on this clone: One junction end disagrees with the germline gene, perhaps due to a read error. For the CDR3, the DNA is TGTGCTAGCAGTTCAGGGGCCCCCACAGATACGCAGTATTTT. This encodes CASSSGAPTDTQYF. This sequence joins TRBV7-7 and TRBJ2-3; D may be TRBD1 (6 bases). The CDR3 is 14 residues long. Germline values: CDR1 SSHAT, CDR2 FNYEAQ (reference sequence).

V gene TRBV6-1 combines with J gene TRBJ1-2; no clear D gene. The germline V gene has CDR1 MNHNS and CDR2 SASEGT. The CDR3 length is 12 residues. Trimming took off 6 bases at V and 0 bases at J, with 5 bases between the two ends. This CDR3 reads CASSQSNYGYTF. The CDR3 nucleotides read TGTGCCAGCAGCCAATCTAACTATGGCTACACCTTC.

V and J are TRBV28 and TRBJ1-2; 8 positions agree with TRBD1. The trim removed 7 bases at V and 5 bases at J, leaving 3 bases unmatched. The CDR3 contains 12 residues. From germline, CDR1 is MDHEN and CDR2 SYDVKM. This CDR3 reads CASKGQAYGYTF. The DNA of the CDR3 is TGTGCCAGCAAGGGACAGGCGTATGGCTACACCTTC.

The chain employs TRBV6-5 and TRBJ1-2; tentatively, D is TRBD1 (5 bases). V dropped 5 bases and J dropped 1 base, with 8 bases sitting between them. In germline, CDR1 is MNHEY, CDR2 SVGAGI. CDR3 length: 13 amino acids. CDR3 region: CASSRDVNYGYTF. CDR3 nucleotides: TGTGCCAGCAGTCGGGACGTTAACTATGGCTACACCTTC.

The genes are TRBV19 and TRBJ1-2, with D perhaps TRBD1 (5 bases). CDR3 length: 15 residues. V lost 5 bases and J lost 4, with 17 bases in between. The germline V gene encodes CDR1 LNHDA and CDR2 SQIVND (reference sequence). CDR3 protein: CASSVFRVQSYGYTF. In nucleotides, the CDR3 is TGTGCCAGTAGTGTGTTCAGGGTGCAGAGCTATGGCTACACCTTC.

The V gene is TRBV30, the J gene TRBJ1-1; D gene uncertain. V lost 2 bases and J 0 bases, leaving 7 bases between the germline ends. CDR1 is GTSNPN, CDR2 SVGIG, per germline (reference sequence). The CDR3 totals 13 residues. The CDR3 coding sequence is TGTGCCTGGAGTCCCACACTGAACACTGAAGCTTTCTTT. Residues: CAWSPTLNTEAFF.

The rearrangement links TRBV15 to TRBJ2-3, with TRBD1 identical over 7 bases. The CDR3 is 16 residues long. Germline assignment: CDR1 LNHNV and CDR2 YYDKDF (reference sequence). The V segment lost 0 bases and the J segment 4 bases; nucleotides outside the gene matches: 7. DNA of the CDR3: TGTGCCACCAGCAGAGAGGCAGGGGGAGTCTCAGATACGCAGTATTTT. Translating it yields CATSREAGGVSDTQYF.

In its sample, this clone was seen once. The CDR3 nucleotides are TGTGCCGTCTCATTAGGAGGCGAGCAGTACTTC. Translating gives CAVSLGGEQYF. The chain carries TRBV10-3 and TRBJ2-7, with D possibly being TRBD2 (5 bases). Per germline, CDR1 ENHRY and CDR2 SYGVKD. The CDR3 runs to 11 residues. Trimming pared 11 bases from V and 6 bases from J, leaving 14 bases between.

This clone was counted once. Here the CDR3 reads CASREREGTEAFF. As DNA, the CDR3 is TGCGCCAGCAGGGAGAGGGAAGGCACTGAAGCTTTCTTT. The J gene is TRBJ1-1, the V gene TRBV5-1; D ambiguous. This CDR3 comprises 13 residues. Trimming stripped 5 bases from V and 4 bases from J, with 12 bases between. The germline CDR1 and CDR2 sequences are SGHRS and YFSETQ.

V and J are TRBV29-1 and TRBJ2-7; D unclear. Trimming left V 4 bases short and J 0 bases short, with 10 bases between. Germline V gene data show CDR1 as SQVTM and CDR2 as ANQGSEA. The CDR3 has 13 residues. This CDR3 is CSVAHRISYEQYF. The CDR3 nucleotides read TGCAGCGTTGCTCATCGGATCTCCTACGAGCAGTACTTC.

The chain links TRBV6-5 to TRBJ2-1, with D unclear. V dropped 3 bases and J dropped 0 bases, with 9 bases sitting between them. The CDR3 covers 15 residues. Germline V gives CDR1 MNHEY, CDR2 SVGAGI. CDR3 amino acids: CASSYGHSSYNEQFF. Written as DNA, the CDR3 is TGTGCCAGCAGTTATGGTCATAGCTCCTACAATGAGCAGTTCTTC.

The chain has TRBV7-8 and TRBJ1-2; D not certain. Germline values: CDR1 SGHVS, CDR2 FQNEAQ. Trimming removed 7 bases from V and 3 bases from J, with 12 bases in between. The CDR3 covers 13 residues. The CDR3, as DNA: TGTGCCAGCACCGTTGGGGTTGACTATGGCTACACCTTC. It translates to CASTVGVDYGYTF. The full variable domain, completed using reference TRBV7-8 and TRBJ1-2, is GAGVSQSPRYKVAKRGQDVALRCDPISGHVSLFWYQQALGQGPEFLTYFQNEAQLDKSGLPSDRFFAERPEGSVSTLKIQRTQQEDSAVYLCASTVGVDYGYTFGSGTRLTVV.

The gene calls are TRBV27 and TRBJ1-6; D gene unclear. Germline CDR1 is MNHEY and CDR2 is SMNVEV (reference sequence). The V end lost 3 bases, the J end lost 7 bases, and 13 bases lay between the germline ends. This CDR3 region has 15 residues. CDR3 DNA sequence: TGTGCCAGCAGTTTTGAAGTGACGGTAAATTCACCCCTCCACTTT. Encoded protein: CASSFEVTVNSPLHF.

The V call is TRBV7-2, the J call TRBJ2-7; D gene uncertain. Germline-derived CDR1 and CDR2 are SGHTA and FQGNSA. This CDR3 has 16 residues. With 0 bases removed from V and 4 bases from J, the gap between germline ends came to 16 bases. The CDR3 is CASSLAVGWDRYEQYF. In nucleotides, the CDR3 is TGTGCCAGCAGCTTAGCTGTAGGGTGGGATCGGTACGAGCAGTACTTC.

The chain couples TRBV5-1 to TRBJ1-6; weak D call: TRBD1 (6 bases). The V gene's germline CDR1 is SGHRS and CDR2 YFSETQ. The V gene lost 5 bases and the J gene lost 4 bases, with 13 bases spanning the gap. There are 15 residues in the CDR3. CDR3 residues: CASSGTGSYNSPLHF. CDR3 DNA: TGCGCCAGCAGTGGAACAGGGAGTTATAATTCACCCCTCCACTTT.

The chain employs TRBV30 and TRBJ1-1; D is uncertain. The CDR3 extends over 12 amino acids. The V gene's germline CDR1 is GTSNPN and CDR2 SVGIG (reference sequence). Trimming removed 5 bases at V and 11 bases at J, with 18 bases between. CDR3 in DNA: TGTGCCTGGGGAACGGTCCAGGCTACGGCTTTCTTT. Its translation: CAWGTVQATAFF.

The rearrangement uses TRBV19 and TRBJ1-6; perhaps TRBD1 as D (6 bases). The CDR3 loop spans 16 amino acids. Trimming removed 5 bases at V and 2 bases at J, with 13 bases between. Germline V gives CDR1 LNHDA, CDR2 SQIVND (reference sequence). The CDR3 DNA follows: TGTGCCAGTAGTCCCGGACAGACCCCCTATAATTCACCCCTCCACTTT. Translated, it gives CASSPGQTPYNSPLHF.

V gene TRBV30 combines with J gene TRBJ2-3; no clear D. The CDR3 is 13 amino acids. Germline assignment: CDR1 GTSNPN and CDR2 SVGIG (reference sequence). Trimming left V 3 bases short and J 0 bases short, with 7 bases between. DNA of the CDR3: TGTGCCTGGAGGGAGTTGAGCACAGATACGCAGTATTTT. It yields the protein CAWRELSTDTQYF.

This sequence joins TRBV10-3 and TRBJ1-6; possibly TRBD1 for D (5 bases). Germline V CDR1 and CDR2: ENHRY, SYGVKD. The CDR3 is made up of 13 amino acids. V was pared by 10 bases and J by 7 bases, with 14 bases between. The CDR3 DNA reads TGTGCCACGGCGACAGAACCAAATTCACCCCTCCACTTT. The encoded protein is CATATEPNSPLHF.

V is TRBV9 and J is TRBJ2-2; 9 nucleotides align to TRBD2. Per germline, CDR1 SGDLS and CDR2 YYNGEE. The CDR3 has 16 residues. J lost 7 bases, V lost 0 bases, and 7 bases had no gene match. DNA of the CDR3: TGTGCCAGCAGCGTAGGTGGGCTAGCGGGACTCGGGGAGCTGTTTTTT. Its translation: CASSVGGLAGLGELFF.

The V and J genes are TRBV5-6 and TRBJ1-1, with TRBD1 matching 7 bases. Germline V lookup: CDR1 SGHDT, CDR2 YYEEEE. The J segment lost 1 base and the V segment lost 3 bases, leaving 3 bases of the junction unmatched. The CDR3 is 14 residues long. For the CDR3, the DNA is TGTGCCAGCAGCTGGGGACAGCCGAACACTGAAGCTTTCTTT. Translation: CASSWGQPNTEAFF.